This passage covers 5 T cell receptor beta chains from one sample sequenced in a study of spatial heterogeneity in lung cancer. TCRdb called the 5' RACE reads again in MiXCR, with one record for every CDR3 protein. This sample yields 15,000 to 20,000 distinct CDR3 sequences, of which 20% to 25% are seen a single time; under 20% belongs to the top ten. Time point: sample taken at primary tumor resection. Sequencing covered unsorted whole RNA taken from tumor, nontumor lung or frozen PBMC. The sample here was PBMCs, taken at surgery. These receptors all come from a female donor with early-stage non-small cell lung cancer.

In its sample, this clonotype was seen many times. The chain is built from TRBV6-5 and TRBJ2-6; 8 bases are a match to TRBD2. The CDR3 contains 16 residues. Germline V gives CDR1 MNHEY, CDR2 SVGAGI. Trimming took 3 bases from V and 4 from J; bases not matched to a gene: 5. The CDR3 loop is CASSYRAGAGANVLTF. The CDR3 DNA reads as TGTGCCAGCAGTTATCGAGCGGGAGCCGGGGCCAACGTCCTGACTTTC.

This clonotype was found many times. The V call is TRBV5-1, the J call TRBJ2-3; D remains unclear. Trimming removed 2 bases at V and 5 bases at J, with 15 bases between. Looked up from germline, CDR1 is SGHRS and CDR2 is YFSETQ. The CDR3 spans 15 residues. This CDR3 is CASSFNRGRGDTQYF. The CDR3 nucleotides are TGCGCCAGCAGCTTCAACAGAGGACGAGGAGATACGCAGTATTTT.

By share, this clonotype ranks as medium-sized. The chain carries TRBV28 and TRBJ1-1; D unresolved. In germline, CDR1 is MDHEN, CDR2 SYDVKM. The CDR3 consists of 15 residues. V shed 6 bases and J shed 6 bases, with 20 bases lying between them. CDR3 loop: CASSLPLSWAPEAFF. CDR3 coding DNA: TGTGCCAGCAGCCTACCCCTGTCCTGGGCGCCTGAAGCTTTCTTT.

The CDR3 region is CASSQDRESYEQYF. The CDR3 bases are TGCGCCAGCAGCCAAGACAGGGAGTCGTACGAGCAGTACTTC. The chain recombines TRBV4-3 with TRBJ2-7; possibly TRBD1 or TRBD2 for D (5 bases each). Germline V gene sequence: CDR1 LGHNA, CDR2 YSLEER. CDR3 length equals 14 residues. Deletions cut 0 bases from V and 4 bases from J, with 10 bases between.

This clonotype was seen many times. This sequence joins TRBV6-1 and TRBJ2-1, with 8 nucleotides matching TRBD2. Germline CDR1 MNHNS, CDR2 SASEGT. This CDR3 has 15 residues. V lost 4 bases, J lost 7 bases, and 9 bases stayed unmatched. The DNA of the CDR3 is TGTGCCAGCAGTGCTGGGACTAGTTGGGGAAATGAGCAGTTCTTC. Its protein is CASSAGTSWGNEQFF.